This T cell receptor (beta chain) was identified in a study of OX40 agonist ivuxolimab in advanced cancers. Study-level background: At roughly 83% male, the cohort had a mean age of about 55 years, ranging from 23 to 79. Study results and limitations: Expanded clones were, on average, more numerous among CD8+ T cells than CD4+.

Assay used: immunoSEQ multiplex PCR; TCRdb lists only in-frame clones, some missing. The profile shows some 74,000 clones, 86% of them singletons. A remark on this clone: Its specificity is not known.

The sample consisted of CD4+ or CD8+ T cells sorted from blood, taken in a trial of the OX40 agonist ivuxolimab. This clonotype was sampled from an adult with an advanced solid tumor such as melanoma, head and neck, liver or kidney cancer.

CDR3 region: CASSPARGGYGYTF. CDR3 in DNA: TGTGCCAGCTCACCTGCGAGAGGAGGCTATGGCTACACCTTC. V gene TRBV18 combines with J gene TRBJ1-2, with D hard to call. Germline V CDR1 and CDR2: KGHSH, LQKENI. The CDR3 has 14 amino acids. The germline V and J ends were trimmed by 3 bases and 4 bases, with 12 bases remaining between them. Variable domain in full (rest from reference TRBV18 and TRBJ1-2): NAGVMQNPRHLVRRRGQEARLRCSPMKGHSHVYWYRQLPEEGLKFMVYLQKENIIDESGMPKERFSAEFPKEGPSILRIQQVVRGDSAAYFCASSPARGGYGYTFGSGTRLTVV.